Ten or more counts support the clone carrying this T cell receptor (beta chain). This entry is derived from a study of T cells after yellow fever vaccination. The V and J ends lost 0 bases and 10 bases respectively, with 9 bases between them. Germline lookup yields CDR1 SQVTM and CDR2 ANQGSEA. This CDR3 has 11 residues. TCRdb processed the 5' RACE reads anew with MiXCR; each CDR3 protein has one entry. The sample has about 320,000 distinct CDR3 sequences, 6.8% seen once. The V gene is TRBV29-1, the J gene TRBJ1-1; D remains unclear. The sample here was PBMCs, taken roughly 45 days after the first yellow fever vaccination. This TCR was recovered from a man younger than 30 who received the YFV17D yellow fever vaccine. The CDR3 protein is CSVEDTFGAFF. The DNA of the CDR3 is TGCAGCGTTGAAGACACTTTTGGAGCTTTCTTT.